This TCR beta chain was captured by sequencing in a study of identical twins. Template switching added a universal primer site; cDNA carried unique molecular identifiers. TCRdb reprocessed the 5' RACE reads via MiXCR and lists one record per CDR3 protein. This table holds nearly 200,000 distinct CDR3 sequences, around a sixth found once. In regard to this clonotype: Its antigen is as yet unknown.

Study-wide results and caveats: Because invariant MAIT and iNKT cells could be present, zero-insertion analyses could be partly confounded.

The germline V and J ends were trimmed by 2 bases and 8 bases, with 10 bases remaining between them. Germline V gives CDR1 SGHVS, CDR2 FQNEAQ. This CDR3 has 13 residues. This sample was also put to use in a study of T cells expressing NK-cell markers. This second study notes: The authors derived TCR beta repertoires from sorted CD3+CD56+NKG2C+, CD3+CD56+NKG2C- and CD3+CD56-NKG2C+ T cells. The leading position in the CD3+CD56-NKG2C+ fraction of several donors also went to these clonotypes.

Sequenced: CD8+ T cells sorted from blood. The sequence derives from a woman in her late teens or twenties in good health. V and J are TRBV7-8 and TRBJ2-1; D not resolved. CDR3: CASSLLLAYEQFF. DNA for the CDR3: TGTGCCAGCAGCTTACTTTTGGCGTATGAGCAGTTCTTC.